This TCR beta chain was obtained from a study of shared clonotypes between healthy human individuals. Study-wide background: Serving as donors were two women and three men, whose ages spanned 18 to 49. CD4 naive and memory got three plates each, CD8 naive two, CD8 memory one.

Study donors comprised healthy, HIV-negative adults devoid of recent acute infection or vaccination. Trimming shortened V by 2 bases and J by 2 bases, and 10 bases separated the two germline ends. This CDR3 has 14 amino acids. Looked up from germline, CDR1 is MNHEY and CDR2 is SVGAGI. When replicate PCRs were run on sorted subsets, they used 200 to 250 ng DNA, about 30,000 T cell genomes. Assay used: immunoSEQ multiplex PCR; TCRdb lists only in-frame clones, some missing. In the table there are more than 550,000 clones, 90% of which are singletons. The sequence derives from a man younger than 35 in good health. Some clones in this sample may be carry-over from other donors' samples. The rearrangement joins TRBV6-5 to TRBJ2-7, with D hard to call. The sample consisted of memory CD8+ T cells from PBMCs. Subset of the sample: CD45RO+ cells pooled with CCR7-negative TemRA cells. The CDR3, as DNA: TGTGCCAGCAGTTACAGGTCAGGCACCTACGAGCAGTACTTC. Its translation: CASSYRSGTYEQYF.